The 10 T cell receptor beta chains given below trace back to one sample, sequenced in a study of T cells in Graves' hyperthyroidism and ophthalmopathy. The source material, RNA transcripts, was used to amplify TCR beta CDR3 regions. HTBI primers were employed in a first-round RT-PCR of the TCR CDR3. TCRdb passed the multiplex PCR reads through MiXCR, listing each CDR3 protein once. Found here are roughly 380,000 distinct CDR3 sequences, roughly 13% of them singletons; the top ten hold roughly 11%. Input material: blood. Source of these receptors: an older woman with Graves' hyperthyroidism.

This clonotype was recorded at least ten times. J is TRBJ2-4 and V is TRBV12-3 or TRBV12-4; 12 nucleotides agree with TRBD2. J gave up 2 bases and V 7 bases, and 3 bases lay outside the gene matches. The CDR3 length is 15 residues. CDR3 sequence (DNA): TGTGCCAGCACCCTAGCGGGAGGGACCAAAAACATTCAGTACTTC. This sequence encodes CASTLAGGTKNIQYF.

The chain is built from TRBV7-6 and TRBJ1-1; 7 nucleotides line up with TRBD1. This CDR3 comprises 15 residues. Trimming at V came to 5 bases and at J to 1 base, leaving 7 bases not matched to a gene. Per germline, CDR1 SGHVS and CDR2 FNYEAQ. CDR3 nucleotide sequence: TGTGCCAGCAGCCCAGGGGGGGGGGCGAACACTGAAGCTTTCTTT. It is translated as CASSPGGGANTEAFF.

This clonotype was counted at least ten times. The gene calls are TRBV20-1 and TRBJ2-7, with no clear D. The CDR3 contains 14 residues. Trimming cost V 4 bases and J 2 bases, with 15 bases left between them. Germline V gene data show CDR1 as DFQATT and CDR2 as SNEGSKA (reference sequence). The DNA for the CDR3 is TGCAGTGCTAAATTACAAGCCGGCACCTACGAGCAGTACTTC. It translates to CSAKLQAGTYEQYF.

In this sample, this clonotype turned up many times. The chain carries TRBV7-2 and TRBJ1-5, with D uncertain. The V and J ends lost 4 bases and 3 bases respectively, with 19 bases between them. The CDR3 spans 17 residues. The germline gives CDR1 SGHTA, CDR2 FQGNSA. The CDR3 DNA follows: TGTGCCAGCAGCTCCGTTTGGGGATACGGAAACAATCAGCCCCAGCATTTT. Encoded protein: CASSSVWGYGNNQPQHF.

In its sample, this clonotype was seen many times. V gene TRBV2 combines with J gene TRBJ2-5; 7 bases are shared with TRBD1. Germline CDR1 reads SNHLY; CDR2 reads FYNNEI. Trimming at V came to 6 bases and at J to 2 bases, leaving 6 bases not matched to a gene. The CDR3 is 14 amino acids. CDR3 in amino acids: CASRTGYRQETQYF. CDR3 in DNA: TGTGCCAGCAGGACAGGGTATAGGCAAGAGACCCAGTACTTC.

This clonotype showed up just a few times. The rearrangement uses TRBV11-3 and TRBJ2-5; D gene unclear. V gave up 5 bases and J gave up 3 bases, with 10 bases separating them. CDR3 length: 13 residues. CDR1 SGHNT and CDR2 YENEEA come from the germline V gene. CDR3 nucleotide sequence: TGTGCCAGCAGCCACGGTGGGAAAGAGACCCAGTACTTC. Amino acids: CASSHGGKETQYF.

V is TRBV24-1 and J is TRBJ2-1, with 11 bases identical to TRBD1. The CDR3 is 17 residues long. Germline V gives CDR1 KGHDR, CDR2 SFDVKD. V shed 4 bases and J 6 bases; nucleotides not matched to a gene: 10. This chain's CDR3 is CATSEPGQGGKTNEQFF. CDR3 sequence (DNA): TGTGCCACCAGTGAACCGGGACAGGGGGGAAAAACCAATGAGCAGTTCTTC.

This clonotype showed up many times. The gene calls are TRBV6-1 and TRBJ2-3, with 8 bases aligning to TRBD2. There are 14 residues in the CDR3. The germline CDR1 and CDR2 sequences are MNHNS and SASEGT. V shed 6 bases and J 1 base; nucleotides not matched to a gene: 3. CDR3 sequence: CASRAGVGTDTQYF. CDR3 nucleotide sequence: TGTGCCAGCAGAGCGGGAGTCGGCACAGATACGCAGTATTTT.

Many counts were recorded for this clonotype. V and J are TRBV28 and TRBJ1-1, with a weak D call TRBD1 (6 bases). CDR1 and CDR2 from the germline V gene are MDHEN and SYDVKM. V was shortened by 7 bases and J by 11 bases, with 23 bases between the two germline ends. The CDR3 contains 14 residues. The CDR3 is CASTYRDISRGAFF. In DNA form, the CDR3 reads TGTGCCAGCACCTACCGGGACATATCTAGAGGTGCTTTCTTT.

The chain uses TRBV5-5 and TRBJ2-5; D possibly uses TRBD1 or TRBD2 (6 bases each). Germline assignment: CDR1 SGHKS and CDR2 YYEKEE (reference sequence). V was pared by 4 bases and J by 8 bases, with 30 bases between. This CDR3 contains 18 residues. CDR3 DNA: TGTGCCAGCAGCATGGCCGGGGGCGCGACGAGGGGGACCGGAACCCAGTACTTC. Amino acid sequence: CASSMAGGATRGTGTQYF.